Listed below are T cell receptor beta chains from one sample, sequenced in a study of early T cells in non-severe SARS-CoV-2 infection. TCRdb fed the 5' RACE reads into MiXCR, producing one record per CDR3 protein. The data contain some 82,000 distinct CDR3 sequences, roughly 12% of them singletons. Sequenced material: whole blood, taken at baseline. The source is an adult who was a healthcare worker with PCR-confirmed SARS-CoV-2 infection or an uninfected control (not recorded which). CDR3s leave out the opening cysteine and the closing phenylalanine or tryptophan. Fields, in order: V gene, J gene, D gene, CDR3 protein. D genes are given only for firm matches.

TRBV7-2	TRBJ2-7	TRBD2	ASSLGLGTSYEQY
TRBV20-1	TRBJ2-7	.	SARKAQTTHYEQY
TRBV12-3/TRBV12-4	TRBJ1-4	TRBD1	ASSFWDRGLSGEKLF
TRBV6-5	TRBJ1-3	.	ASSQTGSSGNTIY
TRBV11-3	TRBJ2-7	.	ASSLDRTDGHEQY
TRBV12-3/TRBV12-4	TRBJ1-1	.	ASSFEGVNTEAF
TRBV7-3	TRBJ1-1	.	ASSLIRGASEAF
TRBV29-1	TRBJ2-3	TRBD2	SAILAGDTQY
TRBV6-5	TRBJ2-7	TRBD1	ASSLGTGEDEQY
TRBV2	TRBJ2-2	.	ASSEGRAYTGELF
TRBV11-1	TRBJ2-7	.	ASSKSGLEQY
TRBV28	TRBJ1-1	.	ASSWPPRGLNTEAF
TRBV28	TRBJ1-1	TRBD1	ASSLGGGTGSNTEAF
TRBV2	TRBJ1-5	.	ASSPSGLSRH
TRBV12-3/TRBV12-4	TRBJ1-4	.	ASTRTPGGEKLF
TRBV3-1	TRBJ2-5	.	ASSQGGQYQETQY
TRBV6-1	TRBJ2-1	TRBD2	ASMIAGGRNEQF
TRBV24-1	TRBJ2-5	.	ATSAAAAGADQETQY
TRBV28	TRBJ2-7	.	ASSGGDQQY
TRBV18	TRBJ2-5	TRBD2	ASSTILAGEETQY
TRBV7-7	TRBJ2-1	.	ASSFRVGSYNEQF
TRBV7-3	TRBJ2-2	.	ASSLTPRGGTGELF
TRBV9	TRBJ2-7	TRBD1	ASSRGQGLAYEQY
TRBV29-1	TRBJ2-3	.	SGGEDTQY
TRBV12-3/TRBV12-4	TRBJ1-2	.	ASSSAFVDYGYT
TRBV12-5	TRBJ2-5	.	ASGSWVQETQY